This T cell receptor (beta chain) was documented in a study of cytomegalovirus exposure and HLA in healthy donors (TCRdb year 2017). About the full investigation: In an earlier analysis of some 550 of the donors, 250 to 350 Gb of sequence data and 117 million unique TCR beta sequences from about 190 million T cells were reported. Of the 398 genotyped donors, approximately 82% fell in the genetic ancestry cluster associated with self-reported Caucasian donors. Typing coverage varied by locus: roughly 620-640 donors for A, B, C, DRB1 and DQB1; approximately 500 for DQA1; more than 600 for DPA1; some 470 for DPB1. Rather than using new phenotypic data, the later analysis identified candidate immune exposures from TCR beta sequences and from how often those sequences occurred across donors. The study aimed to test whether signatures of past pathogen exposure could be identified by cataloging public T cell receptors. To study patterns of TCR occurrence, a later analysis re-analyzed previously published TCR beta repertoires from around 700 donors and added high-resolution HLA genotyping. The study combined high-throughput TCR immunosequencing, statistical association of individual TCRs with disease status, and machine learning to predict cytomegalovirus infection status. Roughly five DR-DQ haplotypes were handled as single units for association and clustering because linkage in the cohort was strong. The study used immunosequencing to profile the T cell repertoires of around 600 subjects and linked those repertoires to cytomegalovirus serostatus. Across 300 to 400 genotyped donors of the cohort, an average of approximately 240,000 unique TCR beta nucleotide sequences per donor were sequenced, and 15% to 20% of those sequences were non-productive. In addition to the first cohort of about 650 subjects, a separate validation cohort of 100 to 150 different subjects was used. In an earlier analysis of 587 of the donors, high-throughput TCR beta sequencing was used to judge whether each TCR beta V gene segment behaved as functional or pseudogenic. An early release covering roughly 600 HLA-typed donors comprised approximately 290 gigabases of sequencing data and around 80 million unique TCR sequences. HLA typing included class I and class II loci at four-digit resolution. Donor age, sex, ethnicity and CMV serostatus were compiled together with the repertoire data. A later genetic analysis used genome-wide SNP genotypes for 398 of the 666 donors, treating that subset as a discovery cohort. All discovery cohort repertoires had been generated using a single sequencing platform. Results and caveats for the whole study, not just this receptor: Strong co-occurrence of HLA alleles, especially DR and DQ, made assigning TCR associations to individual alleles difficult. A total of roughly 160 TCR beta chains were listed by the study as associated with cytomegalovirus. A cluster of highly shared sequence variants was judged likely to represent a technical artifact of the sequencing pipeline. The authors suggested that the approach could potentially be generalized to other disease states and immunological phenotypes. Because counts were too low, about 17 rarely observed V segments, including chromosome 9 orphons, were excluded from the earlier analysis of a few hundred of the donors. In vitro tests confirmed that a few of the cytomegalovirus-associated TCR beta chains recognize cytomegalovirus antigens. According to a later genetic analysis, donors in an Asian-associated ancestry cluster had fewer N-insertions in productive TCRs than the roughly 700-donor mean. For the cohort, immune exposure information was limited to CMV serostatus. In an earlier analysis of more than 500 of the donors, most TCR beta V segments appeared in productive rearrangements about 90% or about 30% of the time, broadly matching IMGT annotations. A further reported finding was that TCR beta sequences accurately predicted the HLA-A and HLA-B alleles for most subjects in the first cohort. In a later analysis, around 15,000 TCR beta sequences were associated with specific HLA alleles at a false discovery rate of 0.05. In a later genetic analysis, a missense DCLRE1C variant was associated with V-gene and J-gene trimming of TCR beta chains, and the association was replicated in an independent cohort. Most TCR sequences were seen in very few donors, while some public TCRs were found in many individuals. Linkage disequilibrium might explain the correlated functional status among segregating V segments, but an unknown experimental factor could not be ruled out. Several of the top co-occurrence clusters appeared to be linked to parvovirus B19, influenza, CMV and Epstein-Barr virus, according to a later analysis. Compared with equally common non-associated chains, HLA-associated TCR beta chains in a later analysis were more clonally expanded and had lower generation probabilities. Because some donors lacked HLA typing at each locus, the association tests relied only on the typed subset. In this cohort, only TCR beta chains were sequenced, and detectable features were limited by the absence of alpha or paired-chain data. Cytomegalovirus status was reported to be diagnosed by the classifier with high specificity and sensitivity in both the original and validation cohorts. A later analysis found that TCR association rates varied across HLA loci, with DRB1 alleles showing the most associated TCRs and HLA-C alleles the fewest. Presence/absence analyses assumed roughly uniform sequencing depth across donors, an assumption that may not hold. A later analysis found that most CMV-associated TCR beta chains appeared HLA-restricted, with HLA associations seemingly driven largely by CMV exposure.

In total, roughly 670 healthy bone marrow donors made up the cohort. All cohort members were sampled while nominally healthy, although unrecorded immune exposures were likely present. The donor tested CMV seropositive, placing the donor among the approximately 290 seropositive members of the cohort. A peripheral blood sample was provided by each donor, and peripheral blood mononuclear cells were used for TCR beta sequencing. Genomic DNA was extracted from the blood cell samples with the Qiagen DNeasy Blood Extraction Kit. Regarding this clone: Its antigen is still unknown. No much larger clonotype is one base removed from it; base qualities were not supplied.

The library was made by the immunoSEQ multiplex PCR assay. For the multiplex PCR, a mixture combining 60 forward primers for TCR Vbeta segments and 13 reverse primers for TCR Jbeta segments was used. The CDR3 region of rearranged TCR beta genes was amplified from genomic DNA with a multiplex PCR assay. The amplified TCR beta libraries were sequenced on the Illumina HiSeq System as 87-base-pair reads. In the authors' own workflow: In a later analysis, 70 million to 95 million unique TCR beta chains were counted across the 666 repertoires, and roughly 10 million of these chains were shared by at least two donors. A nearest-neighbor algorithm error-corrected the raw reads and collapsed the reads into unique sequences, merging closely related sequences to remove PCR and sequencing errors. V, D and J gene segments were assigned by aligning CDR3 sequences to IMGT reference sequences. For a sequence to be retained, a match of at least six nucleotides was required to both a V gene segment and a J gene segment. A rearrangement counted as productive if the CDR3 had no stop codons and remained in frame with V and J, and every other rearrangement counted as non-productive. Following IMGT convention, CDR3 was defined as the stretch from the second conserved V-encoded cysteine to the conserved J-encoded phenylalanine. Sequences without an unambiguous match to a single V gene segment were excluded from the earlier analysis of almost 600 of the donors. An earlier analysis of approximately 590 of the donors classified V segments as functional when productive rearrangements were above 56.7% and as segregating when the standard deviation between donors was above 5%. A statistical classification framework was developed to diagnose cytomegalovirus status using the catalog of TCR beta chain sequences. In a later analysis, TCR nucleotide sequences were compared against IMGT/GENE-DB human TR gene sequences so that V and J genes could be assigned. Using the TCRdist pipeline, a later analysis assigned CDR3 sequences along with most-parsimonious VDJ recombination scenarios. A later analysis defined each TCR beta chain by its CDR3 amino acid sequence plus V-gene family, and excluded reads lacking a unique V-gene family. A later analysis removed 592 highly shared, low-generation-probability nucleotide sequences to deal with suspected cross-contamination and a sequencing artifact. In a later analysis, a clonal expansion index was calculated for each public chain from normalized within-repertoire ranks of inferred template counts. A later analysis computed generation probabilities with a VDJ recombination model fitted to out-of-frame rearrangements, and checked the results against IGoR. In a later analysis, TCR-TCR, TCR-HLA and TCR-CMV co-occurrence was scored with hypergeometric tests, and a repertoire-size bias correction was applied to TCR pairs. To estimate false discovery rates, a later analysis permuted the HLA or CMV assignments 20 times. In a later analysis, co-occurring TCRs were grouped with DBSCAN, and TCRdist sequence similarity was added when clustering was performed within HLA-allele-positive subsets. For co-occurrence clustering, repertoires with fewer than 30,000 or more than 120,000 public chains were excluded, along with about five repertoires with anomalous nucleotide sharing. TCRdb obtained this table from immuneACCESS and retained in-frame rearrangements with V and J assigned. These tables miss some clones; where compared with another copy, unresolved V genes account for less than half of the shortfall, and the remainder is unexplained. The DNA gave D and trimming, while V, J and clone size come from that table. The sample yields about 160,000 clones; around 84% were counted once. Jointly, the top ten make up more than 8% of the sample.

The sequenced sample consisted of PBMCs. The clonotype originates from a male donor in good health and CMV-seropositive.

The DNA reads TGTGCCAGCAGCTTAAGGGCCCGCCCGACTAGCGGGAGATTGGCCGGGGAGCTGTTTTTT. Translated, it reads CASSLRARPTSGRLAGELFF. This chain is built from TRBV7-8 and TRBJ2-2; 12 bases in between match TRBD2. The CDR3 starts with the cysteine, ends with the phenylalanine, and has 20 residues. Only the CDR3 DNA stays, 60 bases, in frame from base 1. The germline V gene specifies SGHVS as CDR1 and FQNEAQ as CDR2. V lost 2 bases and J lost 6 bases, and the count of bases not matched to a germline gene is 16.